A single sample gave rise to the 5 T cell receptor beta chains below, sequenced in a study of blood T cell repertoires in COVID-19. TCRdb keeps only in-frame clones here, not all; method: immunoSEQ multiplex PCR. The sample holds about 220,000 clones, 75% to 90% seen once. Material for sequencing was peripheral blood. These receptors were collected from a woman between 65 and 79 years old with COVID-19, enrolled during active disease.

The V and J genes are TRBV19 and TRBJ2-2; D may be TRBD1 (6 bases). Trimming took off 4 bases at V and 0 bases at J, with 24 bases between the two ends. Germline CDR1 reads LNHDA; CDR2 reads SQIVND (reference sequence). The CDR3 runs to 20 residues. CDR3 nucleotide sequence: TGTGCCAGTAGTAGAAGACAGGCTGCCTATTTTGAAACGAACACCGGGGAGCTGTTTTTT. Its translation is CASSRRQAAYFETNTGELFF.

The chain joins TRBV19 to TRBJ1-6; D is ambiguous. Germline CDR1 reads LNHDA; CDR2 reads SQIVND (reference sequence). The CDR3 contains 16 residues. V lost 5 bases, J lost 0 bases, and 11 bases lay in between. CDR3 nucleotides: TGTGCCAGTAGTTTAAGTGGGAGCTCCTATAATTCACCCCTCCACTTT. Translating gives CASSLSGSSYNSPLHF.

The gene calls are TRBV9 and TRBJ2-1; D is perhaps TRBD1 (6 bases). This CDR3 is 14 amino acids long. V was cut by 3 bases and J by 2 bases, with 9 bases left in between. Germline V gene lookup returns CDR1 SGDLS and CDR2 YYNGEE. CDR3 sequence (DNA): TGTGCCAGCAGCGAACAGGGAGCCTACAATGAGCAGTTCTTC. This gives the protein CASSEQGAYNEQFF.

This clone was recorded only once. This chain uses TRBV18 with TRBJ2-1; 8 bases line up with TRBD1. Germline CDR1 and CDR2: KGHSH and LQKENI. There are 13 residues in the CDR3. V trimming: 3 bases; J trimming: 8 bases; junction bases outside the gene matches: 3. The CDR3 loop is CASSPRQGYEQFF. The CDR3 nucleotides read TGTGCCAGCTCACCGCGACAGGGGTATGAGCAGTTCTTC.

The chain combines TRBV5-4 with TRBJ1-3; maybe TRBD1 (5 bases). The V and J ends lost 0 bases and 0 bases respectively, with 13 bases between them. The germline CDR1 and CDR2 sequences are SGHNT and YYREEE (reference sequence). The CDR3 spans 17 residues. DNA for the CDR3: TGTGCCAGCAGCTTGGAGCGTGGGGGGTACTCTGGAAACACCATATATTTT. Protein: CASSLERGGYSGNTIYF.